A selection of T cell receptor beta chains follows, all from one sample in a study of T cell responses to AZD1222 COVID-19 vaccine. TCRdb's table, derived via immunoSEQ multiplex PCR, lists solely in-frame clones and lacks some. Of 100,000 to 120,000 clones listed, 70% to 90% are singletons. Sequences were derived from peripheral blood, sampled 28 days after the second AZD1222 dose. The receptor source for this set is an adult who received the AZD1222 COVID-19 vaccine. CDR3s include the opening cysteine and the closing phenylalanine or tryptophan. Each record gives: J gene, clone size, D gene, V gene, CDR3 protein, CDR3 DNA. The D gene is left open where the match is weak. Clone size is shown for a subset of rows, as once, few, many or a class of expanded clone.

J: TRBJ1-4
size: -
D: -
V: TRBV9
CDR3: CASSVAGGGATNEKLFF
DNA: TGTGCCAGCAGCGTAGCTGGGGGGGGAGCAACTAATGAAAAACTGTTTTTT

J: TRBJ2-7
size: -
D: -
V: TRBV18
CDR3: CASSPASSYEQYF
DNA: TGTGCCAGCTCACCGGCATCCTCCTACGAGCAGTACTTC

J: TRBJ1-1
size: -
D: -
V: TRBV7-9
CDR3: CASSLQGEAFF
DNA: TGTGCCAGCAGCCTCCAGGGAGAAGCTTTCTTT

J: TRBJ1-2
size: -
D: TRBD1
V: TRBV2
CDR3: CASRRDRIKGGYTF
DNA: TGTGCCAGCAGGAGGGACAGGATTAAAGGAGGCTACACCTTC

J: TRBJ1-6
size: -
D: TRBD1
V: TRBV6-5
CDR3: CASRQQGANSPLHF
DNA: TGTGCCAGCAGACAACAGGGGGCAAATTCACCCCTCCACTTT

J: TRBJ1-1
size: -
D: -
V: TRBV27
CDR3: CASVTSYRAFF
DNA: TGTGCCAGCGTGACAAGTTATCGCGCTTTCTTT

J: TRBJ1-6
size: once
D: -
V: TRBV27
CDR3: CASSLSDSDSYNSPLHF
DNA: TGTGCCAGCAGTTTATCTGACAGTGACTCCTATAATTCACCCCTCCACTTT

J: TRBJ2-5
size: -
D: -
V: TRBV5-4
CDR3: CASTAGEETQYF
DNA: TGTGCCAGCACGGCGGGTGAAGAGACCCAGTACTTC

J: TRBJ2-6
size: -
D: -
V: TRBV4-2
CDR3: CASSQDFILGLKPEGANVLTF
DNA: TGTGCCAGCAGCCAAGATTTCATCTTAGGGCTAAAGCCGGAGGGGGCCAACGTCCTGACTTTC

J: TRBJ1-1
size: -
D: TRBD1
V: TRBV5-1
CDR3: CASSSGTGNSEAFF
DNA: TGCGCCAGCAGCTCCGGGACAGGGAACAGTGAAGCTTTCTTT

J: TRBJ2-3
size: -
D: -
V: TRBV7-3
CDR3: CASSLSPAPDTQYF
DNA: TGTGCCAGCAGCTTATCCCCAGCCCCAGATACGCAGTATTTT

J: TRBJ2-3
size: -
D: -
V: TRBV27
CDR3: CASSGWGKVDTQYF
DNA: TGTGCCAGCAGTGGGTGGGGGAAGGTAGATACGCAGTATTTT

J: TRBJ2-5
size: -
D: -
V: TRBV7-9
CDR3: CASSLVLQETQYF
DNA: TGTGCCAGCAGCTTAGTCCTCCAAGAGACCCAGTACTTC

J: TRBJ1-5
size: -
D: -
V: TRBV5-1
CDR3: CASSEGQSNQPQHF
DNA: TGCGCCAGCAGCGAGGGGCAGTCGAATCAGCCCCAGCATTTT

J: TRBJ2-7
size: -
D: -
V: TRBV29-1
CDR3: CSVGDGREQYF
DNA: TGCAGCGTTGGAGACGGACGCGAGCAGTACTTC